This T cell receptor (beta chain) derives from a study of CD8+ T cells in alopecia areata. This clone was recorded a few times. Extracted from the samples, RNA was reverse transcribed into cDNA to serve as the sequencing template. TCRdb's table, derived via immunoSEQ multiplex PCR, lists solely in-frame clones and lacks some. There are 120,000 or so clones in the sample; around 60% occur only once, and 5.7% lies in the top ten. The treatment was: oral pan-JAK inhibitor, 5-10 mg twice daily. CDR1 and CDR2 from the germline V gene are MNHEY and SMNVEV (reference sequence). The length of the CDR3 is 15 residues. V shed 2 bases and J 7 bases; nucleotides not matched to a gene: 9.

The specimen was CD4+ T cells sorted from blood, collected at week 4, from a patient treated with tofacitinib. V is TRBV27 and J is TRBJ1-2; 8 bases are shared with TRBD1. The TCR sequence derives from a human donor with alopecia areata. CDR3 DNA: TGTGCCAGCAGTTTAGACAGGGGACCCTTATCTGGCTACACCTTC. Amino acids: CASSLDRGPLSGYTF.